This entry concerns a single TCR beta chain. The antigen is unknown. This sample is drawn from a study of cytomegalovirus exposure and HLA in healthy donors. About the study: The roughly 130 validation repertoires used the same platform as the 666 first-cohort repertoires, a later analysis reported.

Trimming cost V 1 base and J 0 bases, with 10 bases left between them. From germline, CDR1 is SGHTA and CDR2 FQGNSA. The CDR3 is made up of 16 amino acids. Whole-study findings and limits: The study labeled 150 or so TCR beta chains cytomegalovirus-associated. Researchers reported that a few CMV-associated chains were confirmed in vitro as CMV antigen-specific. Reportedly, cytomegalovirus status was diagnosed with high sensitivity and specificity.

Assay: immunoSEQ multiplex PCR; the TCRdb copy retains only in-frame clones and omits some. The data show about 69,000 clones, approximately 94% seen once. The origin of this receptor is a woman aged 18-35 years in good health and CMV-seronegative. The gene calls are TRBV7-2 and TRBJ1-3; D is uncertain. The sample taken for sequencing was PBMCs. The CDR3 DNA is TGTGCCAGCAGCTTAGATTGGCAGTCCTCTGGAAACACCATATATTTT. Its translation is CASSLDWQSSGNTIYF. Filled out from reference TRBV7-2 and TRBJ1-3, the complete variable domain reads GAGVSQSPSNKVTEKGKDVELRCDPISGHTALYWYRQSLGQGLEFLIYFQGNSAPDKSGLPSDRFSAERTGGSVSTLTIQRTQQEDSAVYLCASSLDWQSSGNTIYFGEGSWLTVV.